This entry lists 13 T cell receptor beta chains sequenced from one sample in a study of cytomegalovirus exposure and HLA in healthy donors. Sequencing used immunoSEQ multiplex PCR; TCRdb keeps in-frame clones, though not all of them. The repertoire holds over 250,000 clones, with roughly 90% as singletons. Input material: PBMCs. These receptors came from a woman aged 25-40 years in good health and CMV-seropositive.

This rearrangement joins TRBV5-4 to TRBJ2-5, with 7 positions matching TRBD1. The V segment lost 1 base and the J segment 2 bases; nucleotides outside the gene matches: 5. Per the germline V gene, CDR1 is SGHNT and CDR2 is YYREEE (reference sequence). CDR3 length: 15 amino acids. Written as DNA, the CDR3 is TGTGCCAGCAGCTTGAGGGGGCAGGGGCAAGAGACCCAGTACTTC. Amino acid sequence: CASSLRGQGQETQYF.

The chain joins TRBV11-2 to TRBJ2-7; TRBD1 is a possible D gene (5 bases). Germline V gene data show CDR1 as SGHAT and CDR2 as FQNNGV. CDR3 size: 14 residues. V was trimmed by 5 bases and J by 2 bases, leaving 13 bases between them. DNA for the CDR3: TGTGCCAGCAGCAACTACAGGAGCCCCTACGAGCAGTACTTC. This sequence encodes CASSNYRSPYEQYF.

The chain is built from TRBV13 and TRBJ2-3; 7 bases line up with TRBD2. J lost 5 bases, V lost 5 bases, and 16 bases had no gene match. Germline V gene sequence: CDR1 PRHDT, CDR2 FYEKMQ (reference sequence). There are 17 residues in the CDR3. The CDR3 reads CASSARGKREGKDTQYF. The CDR3 DNA follows: TGTGCCAGCAGCGCCCGGGGGAAGCGGGAAGGGAAAGATACGCAGTATTTT.

This clone was seen only a few times. This chain uses TRBV6-1 with TRBJ2-7, with 8 bases aligning to TRBD1. Losses at the gene ends were 4 bases for V and 2 bases for J; bases not matched to a gene: 7. CDR3 length: 15 residues. The germline V gene has CDR1 MNHNS and CDR2 SASEGT. Here the CDR3 DNA reads TGTGCCAGCAGTGTAAGTCAGGGGGCGGCCTACGAGCAGTACTTC. Translating it yields CASSVSQGAAYEQYF.

The chain is built from TRBV5-1 and TRBJ1-1, with D hard to call. Germline V CDR1 and CDR2: SGHRS, YFSETQ. The CDR3 spans 11 residues. The V and J ends lost 2 bases and 5 bases respectively, with 4 bases between them. In DNA form, the CDR3 reads TGCGCCAGCAGCTTCGGGACTGAAGCTTTCTTT. Translation gives CASSFGTEAFF.

The genes are TRBV27 and TRBJ2-1, with 8 bases aligning to TRBD2. The CDR3 has 15 amino acids. Trimming cost V 4 bases and J 8 bases; bases outside gene matches: 10. The germline CDR1 and CDR2 sequences are MNHEY and SMNVEV (reference sequence). As DNA, the CDR3 is TGTGCCAGCAGTTCCCACGGGACTAGAGTATATGAGCAGTTCTTC. This gives the protein CASSSHGTRVYEQFF.

In its sample, this clone was seen a few times. The chain joins TRBV4-2 to TRBJ2-7; a possible D gene is TRBD1 (6 bases). CDR3 length: 15 residues. The germline V and J ends were trimmed by 4 bases and 0 bases, with 13 bases remaining between them. Germline V gives CDR1 LGHNA, CDR2 YNFKEQ. This CDR3 reads CASSRLTGPSYEQYF. The CDR3 DNA follows: TGTGCCAGCAGCCGTTTGACAGGACCCTCCTACGAGCAGTACTTC.

CDR3 amino acids: CASTFGGAGQPQHF. CDR3 DNA: TGTGCCAGTACCTTTGGGGGGGCTGGTCAGCCCCAGCATTTT. The gene calls are TRBV19 and TRBJ1-5, with TRBD1 as a possible D gene (6 bases). CDR1 is LNHDA, CDR2 SQIVND, per germline (reference sequence). This CDR3 region has 14 residues. The V and J ends lost 7 bases and 6 bases respectively, with 16 bases between them. Drawing the rest from reference TRBV19 and TRBJ1-5, the complete variable domain is DGGITQSPKYLFRKEGQNVTLSCEQNLNHDAMYWYRQDPGQGLRLIYYSQIVNDFQKGDIAEGYSVSREKKESFPLTVTSAQKNPTAFYLCASTFGGAGQPQHFGDGTRLSIL.

The J gene is TRBJ1-6, the V gene TRBV7-6; D gene ambiguous. Germline assignment: CDR1 SGHVS and CDR2 FNYEAQ. V gave up 7 bases and J gave up 1 base, with 8 bases separating them. The CDR3 length is 14 residues. The CDR3 DNA is TGTGCCAGCACCGCCGGGTCCTATAATTCACCCCTCCACTTT. It specifies CASTAGSYNSPLHF.

The V call is TRBV9, the J call TRBJ2-3; 11 bases align to TRBD2. Trimming removed 0 bases from V and 0 bases from J; junction bases left unmatched: 6. The germline V gene encodes CDR1 SGDLS and CDR2 YYNGEE. The CDR3 consists of 18 residues. CDR3 coding DNA: TGTGCCAGCAGCGTAGGCCTAGCGGGGGGCGCTAGCACAGATACGCAGTATTTT. Translating it yields CASSVGLAGGASTDTQYF.

A few counts support this clone. The chain uses TRBV6-5 and TRBJ2-7; 11 bases are shared with TRBD2. The J segment lost 6 bases and the V segment lost 6 bases, leaving 7 bases of the junction unmatched. Germline CDR1 reads MNHEY; CDR2 reads SVGAGI. This CDR3 is 14 amino acids long. DNA for the CDR3: TGTGCCAGCAGCCGCACGACTAGCGGGGCCGAGCAGTACTTC. Its translation: CASSRTTSGAEQYF.

This chain links TRBV25-1 with TRBJ1-3; D perhaps matches TRBD1 (5 bases). This CDR3 is built from 14 residues. Trimming took 1 base from V and 4 from J, leaving 8 bases between them. CDR1 is MGHDK and CDR2 is SYGVNS in the germline V gene. The CDR3 loop is CASSELTAGNTIYF. DNA of the CDR3: TGTGCCAGCAGTGAATTGACAGCCGGAAACACCATATATTTT.

This chain links TRBV9 with TRBJ2-1, with D maybe TRBD2 (7 bases). The germline V gene encodes CDR1 SGDLS and CDR2 YYNGEE. CDR3 length: 15 residues. Trimming left V 1 base short and J 3 bases short, with 11 bases between. In nucleotides, the CDR3 is TGTGCCAGCAGCGTAAGGGGGGGAAGCTACAATGAGCAGTTCTTC. This sequence encodes CASSVRGGSYNEQFF.